The 24 T cell receptor beta chains listed next were all sequenced from one sample in a study of CD4+ T cells in melanoma. Assay: immunoSEQ multiplex PCR; the TCRdb copy retains only in-frame clones and omits some. This sample carries 45,000 or so clones, roughly 89% of them seen once, and the ten largest clones take about 10%. The sample comprised peripheral blood. These receptors came from a human donor with melanoma.

The rearrangement joins TRBV5-4 to TRBJ1-2, with D possibly TRBD1 on 6 matching bases. Trimming left V 6 bases short and J 3 bases short, with 15 bases between. Germline V gene data show CDR1 as SGHNT and CDR2 as YYREEE (reference sequence). The CDR3 is made up of 14 amino acids. CDR3 in amino acids: CASNLGGGHYGYTF. CDR3 DNA: TGTGCCAGCAACCTGGGGGGGGGCCACTATGGCTACACCTTC. Complete variable domain (other parts from reference TRBV5-4 and TRBJ1-2): ETGVTQSPTHLIKTRGQQVTLRCSSQSGHNTVSWYQQALGQGPQFIFQYYREEENGRGNFPPRFSGLQFPNYSSELNVNALELDDSALYLCASNLGGGHYGYTFGSGTRLTVV.

The CDR3 DNA reads TGTGCCACAAGAACACCCTGGCCGAACACCGGGGAGCTGTTTTTT. The encoded protein is CATRTPWPNTGELFF. The chain recombines TRBV10-3 with TRBJ2-2, with D uncertain. CDR3 size: 15 residues. Trimming took 10 bases from V and 0 from J, leaving 15 bases between them. CDR1 ENHRY and CDR2 SYGVKD come from the germline V gene.

The rearrangement joins TRBV6-5 to TRBJ1-3; D is ambiguous. V gave up 0 bases and J gave up 1 base, with 10 bases separating them. The CDR3 length is 16 residues. Germline lookup yields CDR1 MNHEY and CDR2 SVGAGI. In DNA, the CDR3 is TGTGCCAGCAGTTACTCGGCCCCTTGGTCTGGAAACACCATATATTTT. Translating it yields CASSYSAPWSGNTIYF.

The rearrangement joins TRBV28 to TRBJ1-4, with 11 nucleotides matching TRBD1. V trimming: 5 bases; J trimming: 1 base; junction bases outside the gene matches: 3. CDR3 length: 16 amino acids. The germline V gene has CDR1 MDHEN and CDR2 SYDVKM. The CDR3 bases are TGTGCCAGCAGTGGACAGGGGGCTGTAACTAATGAAAAACTGTTTTTT. Translation: CASSGQGAVTNEKLFF. Based on the CDR3 plus reference TRBV28 and TRBJ1-4, the full variable domain is DVKVTQSSRYLVKRTGEKVFLECVQDMDHENMFWYRQDPGLGLRLIYFSYDVKMKEKGDIPEGYSVSREKKERFSLILESASTNQTSMYLCASSGQGAVTNEKLFFGSGTQLSVL.

The chain couples TRBV15 to TRBJ1-3; a weak D match, TRBD1 (5 bases). V was trimmed by 6 bases and J by 4 bases, leaving 19 bases between them. CDR1 and CDR2 from the germline V gene are LNHNV and YYDKDF (reference sequence). This CDR3 region has 16 residues. CDR3 nucleotide sequence: TGTGCCACCAGTATTGGGGGGAGTGTTGGGGGAAACACCATATATTTT. Its protein is CATSIGGSVGGNTIYF.

V and J are TRBV5-4 and TRBJ1-2; 8 bases agree with TRBD1. After removal of 0 bases from V and 8 bases from J, the junction contained 3 bases not matched to a gene. This CDR3 region has 13 residues. CDR1 and CDR2 from the germline V gene are SGHNT and YYREEE (reference sequence). CDR3: CASSLETGDGYTF. CDR3 nucleotide sequence: TGTGCCAGCAGCTTGGAGACAGGGGACGGCTACACCTTC.

The J gene is TRBJ2-1, the V gene TRBV7-2, with a weak D call TRBD1 (5 bases). The CDR3 extends over 14 amino acids. Trimming removed 1 base at V and 9 bases at J, with 13 bases between. The germline V gene has CDR1 SGHTA and CDR2 FQGNSA. The DNA for the CDR3 is TGTGCCAGCAGCTTAGTGTCAGGGTCCGTTGAGCAGTTCTTC. It is translated as CASSLVSGSVEQFF.

This clone was seen only a few times. This sample also contains other DNA sequences that code for the same CDR3. The chain combines TRBV14 with TRBJ2-5; D gene ambiguous. Between the trimmed V and J ends, which lost 0 bases and 5 bases, there was a span of 7 bases. This CDR3 is 13 amino acids long. Germline lookup yields CDR1 SGHDN and CDR2 FVKESK. CDR3 residues: CASSQDRLETQYF. The CDR3 nucleotides read TGTGCCAGCAGCCAAGATCGCTTGGAGACCCAGTACTTC.

The chain employs TRBV11-3 and TRBJ2-5; no firm D call. CDR3 length: 13 residues. Per germline, CDR1 SGHNT and CDR2 YENEEA. The V end was cut by 1 base, the J end by 2 bases, with 5 bases between. The CDR3 DNA reads as TGTGCCAGCAGCTTAGTAGTGCAAGAGACCCAGTACTTC. Amino acid sequence: CASSLVVQETQYF.

Here the CDR3 DNA reads TGTGCCTGGAGTTTCCGGGACAGGGGCCCCGGGGAGCTGTTTTTT. Its protein product is CAWSFRDRGPGELFF. The V and J genes are TRBV30 and TRBJ2-2; 10 bases fit TRBD1. The J segment lost 6 bases and the V segment lost 2 bases, leaving 6 bases of the junction unmatched. The germline gives CDR1 GTSNPN, CDR2 SVGIG (reference sequence). The CDR3 is 15 residues long.

V gene TRBV6-5 combines with J gene TRBJ1-2, with TRBD1 as a possible D gene (6 bases). The germline V gene encodes CDR1 MNHEY and CDR2 SVGAGI. The CDR3 loop spans 16 amino acids. V was cut by 4 bases and J by 5 bases, with 20 bases left in between. The CDR3 DNA reads as TGTGCCAGCAGTTCCGAGGCCCCAGGGGCCGGGTATGGCTACACCTTC. Its translation: CASSSEAPGAGYGYTF.

The chain couples TRBV30 to TRBJ1-6; D is ambiguous. Germline CDR1 reads GTSNPN; CDR2 reads SVGIG (reference sequence). CDR3 length: 11 residues. With 0 bases removed from V and 10 bases from J, the gap between germline ends came to 4 bases. CDR3 in DNA: TGTGCCTGGAGTGTACAATCACCCCTCCACTTT. It is translated as CAWSVQSPLHF.

The chain joins TRBV5-6 to TRBJ1-2; 10 bases are a match to TRBD1. The CDR3 totals 16 residues. CDR1 is SGHDT, CDR2 YYEEEE, per germline. The junction had 10 bases not matched to a gene; V was cut back by 4 bases and J by 4 bases. This CDR3 reads CASSPTRDRGTYGYTF. The DNA of the CDR3 is TGTGCCAGCAGCCCTACCCGGGACAGGGGTACCTATGGCTACACCTTC.

The V call is TRBV13, the J call TRBJ2-3; tentative D call: TRBD2 (6 bases). Germline CDR1 and CDR2: PRHDT and FYEKMQ (reference sequence). The CDR3 has 19 residues. The V end lost 4 bases, the J end lost 0 bases, and 23 bases lay between the germline ends. CDR3 coding DNA: TGTGCCAGCAGCTCAGCGGGCGCCCATACCCCGACTAGCACAGATACGCAGTATTTT. Translation: CASSSAGAHTPTSTDTQYF.

This clone was counted between two and nine times. The V and J genes are TRBV5-1 and TRBJ1-1; D is ambiguous. Germline assignment: CDR1 SGHRS and CDR2 YFSETQ. The V gene lost 4 bases and the J gene lost 2 bases, with 9 bases spanning the gap. The CDR3 runs to 13 residues. The DNA for the CDR3 is TGCGCCAGCAGCCAGGACGGAAACACTGAAGCTTTCTTT. This gives the protein CASSQDGNTEAFF.

The rearrangement joins TRBV18 to TRBJ1-1, with D unresolved. Germline CDR1 KGHSH, CDR2 LQKENI. This CDR3 has 15 amino acids. With 1 base removed from V and 6 bases from J, the gap between germline ends came to 15 bases. In DNA form, the CDR3 reads TGTGCCAGCTCACCACAGGGAGTGGATTTTGCTGAAGCTTTCTTT. Amino acids: CASSPQGVDFAEAFF.

The genes are TRBV5-4 and TRBJ1-2; D call uncertain. V gave up 5 bases and J gave up 8 bases, with 16 bases separating them. In germline, CDR1 is SGHNT, CDR2 YYREEE (reference sequence). This CDR3 is 13 amino acids long. CDR3 coding DNA: TGTGCCAGCAGTGAGTGGACTGCTGAAGGCTACACCTTC. It is translated as CASSEWTAEGYTF.

The chain has TRBV14 and TRBJ2-5, with D unresolved. Germline V CDR1 and CDR2: SGHDN, FVKESK. V lost 4 bases and J 2 bases, leaving 11 bases between the germline ends. CDR3 size: 14 residues. CDR3 in DNA: TGTGCCAGCAGCCTCTGGGGTGTGCAAGAGACCCAGTACTTC. Translation: CASSLWGVQETQYF.

This chain connects TRBV5-8 to TRBJ2-3; 8 nucleotides match TRBD2. Looked up from germline, CDR1 is SGHTS and CDR2 is YDEGEE. The CDR3 totals 16 residues. V dropped 4 bases and J dropped 3; count of bases not matched to a gene: 10. The chain's CDR3 is CASSPQAGVWTDTQYF. The CDR3 nucleotides are TGTGCCAGCAGCCCCCAAGCGGGGGTATGGACAGATACGCAGTATTTT.

The chain has TRBV7-9 and TRBJ1-6, with 8 positions matching TRBD1. The length of the CDR3 is 14 residues. With V trimmed by 2 bases and J by 9 bases, 3 bases remained unmatched. Germline values: CDR1 SEHNR, CDR2 FQNEAQ (reference sequence). The CDR3 coding sequence is TGTGCCAGCAGCTTACGACAGGGGAGTTCACCCCTCCACTTT. This codes for CASSLRQGSSPLHF.

The V gene is TRBV28, the J gene TRBJ2-7; TRBD1 agrees at 7 bases. Trimming at V came to 5 bases and at J to 2 bases, leaving 6 bases not matched to a gene. The CDR3 contains 14 residues. CDR1 and CDR2 from the germline V gene are MDHEN and SYDVKM. Here the CDR3 DNA reads TGTGCCAGCAGTGCCCGGGACAGAACCTACGAGCAGTACTTC. Its protein product is CASSARDRTYEQYF. Drawing the rest from reference TRBV28 and TRBJ2-7, the complete variable domain is DVKVTQSSRYLVKRTGEKVFLECVQDMDHENMFWYRQDPGLGLRLIYFSYDVKMKEKGDIPEGYSVSREKKERFSLILESASTNQTSMYLCASSARDRTYEQYFGPGTRLTVT.

The chain recombines TRBV7-2 with TRBJ1-2; 8 nucleotides align to TRBD1. V shed 5 bases, J shed 6 bases, and the junction held 2 bases outside the gene matches. CDR1 is SGHTA, CDR2 FQGNSA, per germline. The CDR3 is 12 amino acids. CDR3 DNA sequence: TGTGCCAGCAGCGCGGGACAGGATGGCTACACCTTC. Amino acids: CASSAGQDGYTF. The entire variable domain, with the rest obtained from reference TRBV7-2 and TRBJ1-2, is as follows: GAGVSQSPSNKVTEKGKDVELRCDPISGHTALYWYRQSLGQGLEFLIYFQGNSAPDKSGLPSDRFSAERTGGSVSTLTIQRTQQEDSAVYLCASSAGQDGYTFGSGTRLTVV.

V gene TRBV6-5 combines with J gene TRBJ1-4; TRBD1 is a possible D gene (6 bases). The CDR3 length is 13 residues. Germline loops: CDR1 MNHEY, CDR2 SVGAGI. The germline V and J ends were trimmed by 6 bases and 8 bases, with 13 bases remaining between them. DNA for the CDR3: TGTGCCAGCAGCCCCCGACAGGTCGAAAAACTGTTTTTT. It specifies CASSPRQVEKLFF.

Turning to this clone: The conserved phenylalanine or tryptophan is not found at the CDR3 terminus, so this likely reflects a read error. The limits of the CDR3 on the DNA are not certain, so only TCRdb's listed CDR3 is given. The V call is TRBV6-5, the J call TRBJ2-7; the table assigns TRBD2, which was not confirmed against the DNA. The CDR3 extends over 11 residues, inclusive of both ends. The germline V gene encodes CDR1 MNHEY and CDR2 SVGAGI. The CDR3 loop reads CASTQKAGGPG.